This T cell receptor beta chain was retrieved from a study of T cell changes during pregnancy in multiple sclerosis. This CDR3 has 15 amino acids. CDR1 and CDR2 from the germline V gene are MNHNY and SVGAGI (reference sequence). J gave up 3 bases and V 7 bases, and 10 bases lay outside the gene matches. Here immunoSEQ multiplex PCR was the method, and the copy in TCRdb shows in-frame clones only, minus some. This table has 57,000 or so clones, 75% to 95% appearing once. This receptor was taken from a female donor in good health, enrolled as a control in a pregnancy study. Sequenced material: peripheral blood, taken after pregnancy. The V and J genes are TRBV6-6 and TRBJ2-3; 7 bases match TRBD1. The CDR3 is CASNLGTDRTDTQYF. CDR3 sequence (DNA): TGTGCCAGCAACCTAGGGACAGACAGAACAGATACGCAGTATTTT.